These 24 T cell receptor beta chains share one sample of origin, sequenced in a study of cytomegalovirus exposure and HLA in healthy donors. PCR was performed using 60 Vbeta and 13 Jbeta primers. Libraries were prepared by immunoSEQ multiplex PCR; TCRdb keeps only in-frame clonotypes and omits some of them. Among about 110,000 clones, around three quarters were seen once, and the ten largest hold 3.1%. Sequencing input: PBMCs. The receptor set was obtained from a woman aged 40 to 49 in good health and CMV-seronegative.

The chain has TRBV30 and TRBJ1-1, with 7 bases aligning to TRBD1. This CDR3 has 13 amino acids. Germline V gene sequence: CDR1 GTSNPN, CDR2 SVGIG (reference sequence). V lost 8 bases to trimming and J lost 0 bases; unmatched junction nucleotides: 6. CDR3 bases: TGTGCCGCCACGGGACAGATGAACACTGAAGCTTTCTTT. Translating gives CAATGQMNTEAFF.

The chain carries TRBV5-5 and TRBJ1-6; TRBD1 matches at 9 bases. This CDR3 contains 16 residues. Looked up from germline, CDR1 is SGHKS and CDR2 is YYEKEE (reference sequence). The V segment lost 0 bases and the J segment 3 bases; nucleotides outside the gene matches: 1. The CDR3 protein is CASSLGDRVYNSPLHF. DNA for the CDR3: TGTGCCAGCAGCTTGGGGGACAGGGTCTATAATTCACCCCTCCACTTT.

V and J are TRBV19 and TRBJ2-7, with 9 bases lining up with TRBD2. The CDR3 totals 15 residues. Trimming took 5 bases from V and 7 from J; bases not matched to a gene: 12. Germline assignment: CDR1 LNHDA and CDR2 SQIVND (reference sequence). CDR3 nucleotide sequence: TGTGCCAGTAGTGCTCGACTAGCGGAGCGTTGGGAGCAGTACTTC. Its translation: CASSARLAERWEQYF. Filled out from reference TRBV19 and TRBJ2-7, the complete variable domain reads DGGITQSPKYLFRKEGQNVTLSCEQNLNHDAMYWYRQDPGQGLRLIYYSQIVNDFQKGDIAEGYSVSREKKESFPLTVTSAQKNPTAFYLCASSARLAERWEQYFGPGTRLTVT.

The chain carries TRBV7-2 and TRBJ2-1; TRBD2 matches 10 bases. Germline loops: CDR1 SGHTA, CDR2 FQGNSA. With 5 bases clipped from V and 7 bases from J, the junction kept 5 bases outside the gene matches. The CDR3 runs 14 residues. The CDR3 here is CASSLLAGVNEQFF. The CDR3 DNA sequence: TGTGCCAGCAGCCTCCTAGCGGGAGTAAATGAGCAGTTCTTC. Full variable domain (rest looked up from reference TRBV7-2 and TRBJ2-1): GAGVSQSPSNKVTEKGKDVELRCDPISGHTALYWYRQSLGQGLEFLIYFQGNSAPDKSGLPSDRFSAERTGGSVSTLTIQRTQQEDSAVYLCASSLLAGVNEQFFGPGTRLTVL.

In DNA form, the CDR3 reads TGTGCCAGTAGTTGGACAGGCTCGAACACCGGGGAGCTGTTTTTT. This translates into CASSWTGSNTGELFF. V gene TRBV19 combines with J gene TRBJ2-2; 7 positions agree with TRBD1. Germline CDR1 and CDR2: LNHDA and SQIVND (reference sequence). Trimming removed 5 bases from V and 0 bases from J; junction bases left unmatched: 3. CDR3 length equals 15 residues.

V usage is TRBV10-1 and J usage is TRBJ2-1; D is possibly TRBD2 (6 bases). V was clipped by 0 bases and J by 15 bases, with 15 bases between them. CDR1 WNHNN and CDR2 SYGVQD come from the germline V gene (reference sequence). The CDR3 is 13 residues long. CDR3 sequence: CASSESGTLTPFF. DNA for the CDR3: TGCGCCAGCAGTGAGTCAGGGACTCTTACCCCGTTCTTC.

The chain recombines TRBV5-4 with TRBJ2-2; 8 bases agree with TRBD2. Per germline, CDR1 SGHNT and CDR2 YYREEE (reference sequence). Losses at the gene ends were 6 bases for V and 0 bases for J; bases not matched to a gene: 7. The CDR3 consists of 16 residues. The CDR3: CASTTGGEANTGELFF. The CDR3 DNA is TGTGCCAGCACAACCGGGGGGGAGGCGAACACCGGGGAGCTGTTTTTT.

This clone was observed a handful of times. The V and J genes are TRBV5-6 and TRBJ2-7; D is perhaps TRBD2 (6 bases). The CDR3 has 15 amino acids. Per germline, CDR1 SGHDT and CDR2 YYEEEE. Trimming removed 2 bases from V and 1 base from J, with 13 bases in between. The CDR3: CASSFRAGMSYEQYF. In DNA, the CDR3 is TGTGCCAGCAGCTTTAGGGCGGGAATGTCCTACGAGCAGTACTTC.

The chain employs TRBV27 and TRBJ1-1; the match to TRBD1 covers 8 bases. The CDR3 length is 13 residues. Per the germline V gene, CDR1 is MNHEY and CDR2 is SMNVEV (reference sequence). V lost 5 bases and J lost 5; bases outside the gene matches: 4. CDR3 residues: CASSRNRGTEAFF. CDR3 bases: TGTGCCAGCAGTAGAAACAGGGGGACTGAAGCTTTCTTT.

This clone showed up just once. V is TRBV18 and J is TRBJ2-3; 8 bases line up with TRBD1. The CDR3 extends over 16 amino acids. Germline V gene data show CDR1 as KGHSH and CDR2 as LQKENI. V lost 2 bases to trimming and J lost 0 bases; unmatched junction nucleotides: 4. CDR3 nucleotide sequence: TGTGCCAGCTCACCAAGGACAGGGACAAGCACAGATACGCAGTATTTT. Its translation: CASSPRTGTSTDTQYF.

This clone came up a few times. The DNA for the CDR3 is TGTGCCAGCGGAGAGCATAGCAATCAGCCCCAGCATTTT. It specifies CASGEHSNQPQHF. The rearrangement links TRBV11-2 to TRBJ1-5; no clear D gene. The CDR3 is made up of 13 amino acids. The germline gives CDR1 SGHAT, CDR2 FQNNGV. V was trimmed by 8 bases and J by 0 bases, leaving 8 bases between them. The full variable domain, in which reference TRBV11-2 and TRBJ1-5 provide the parts outside the CDR3, is EAGVAQSPRYKIIEKRQSVAFWCNPISGHATLYWYQQILGQGPKLLIQFQNNGVVDDSQLPKDRFSAERLKGVDSTLKIQPAKLEDSAVYLCASGEHSNQPQHFGDGTRLSIL.

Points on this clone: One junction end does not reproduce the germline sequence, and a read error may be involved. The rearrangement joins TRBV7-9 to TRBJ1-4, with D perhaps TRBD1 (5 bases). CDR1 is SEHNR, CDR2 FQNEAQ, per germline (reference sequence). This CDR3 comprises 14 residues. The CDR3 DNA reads TGTTCCAGCAGCTTAAGTCAGGGCGGTGAAAAACTGTTTTTT. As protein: CSSSLSQGGEKLFF.

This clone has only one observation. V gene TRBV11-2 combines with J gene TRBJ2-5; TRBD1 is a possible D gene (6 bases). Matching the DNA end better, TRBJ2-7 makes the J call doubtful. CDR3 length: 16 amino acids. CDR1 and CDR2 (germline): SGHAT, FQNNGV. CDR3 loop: CASSFRPSTGTYEQYF. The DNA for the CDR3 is TGTGCCAGCAGCTTTCGCCCTTCGACAGGAACCTACGAGCAGTACTTC.

This chain's CDR3 is CASTTRVSDTQYF. The CDR3 DNA reads as TGTGCCAGCACTACTCGGGTGTCCGATACGCAGTATTTT. The chain links TRBV6-1 to TRBJ2-3; D gene uncertain. V lost 7 bases and J 6 bases, leaving 14 bases between the germline ends. CDR3 length: 13 amino acids. Germline CDR1 is MNHNS and CDR2 is SASEGT.

CDR3 DNA sequence: TGTGCCAGCAGCTCCGCCGGGACAGGTCTCTACGAGCAGTACTTC. This codes for CASSSAGTGLYEQYF. This chain connects TRBV7-9 to TRBJ2-7, with 8 bases that match TRBD1. The CDR3 has 15 amino acids. CDR1 and CDR2 (germline): SEHNR, FQNEAQ (reference sequence). With 4 bases clipped from V and 3 bases from J, the junction kept 8 bases outside the gene matches.

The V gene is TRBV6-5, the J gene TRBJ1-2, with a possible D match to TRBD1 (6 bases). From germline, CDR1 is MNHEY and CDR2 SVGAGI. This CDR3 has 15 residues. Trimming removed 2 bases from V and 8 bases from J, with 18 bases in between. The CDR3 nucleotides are TGTGCCAGCAGTTACACCAGACAGGAGATACAAGGCTACACCTTC. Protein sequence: CASSYTRQEIQGYTF.

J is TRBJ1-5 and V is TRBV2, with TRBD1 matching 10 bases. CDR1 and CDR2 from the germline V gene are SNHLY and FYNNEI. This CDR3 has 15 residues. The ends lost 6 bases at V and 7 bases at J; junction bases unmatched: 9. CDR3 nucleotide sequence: TGTGCCAGCAGAGCCGGGACAGGGGTGAAACAGCCCCAGCATTTT. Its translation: CASRAGTGVKQPQHF. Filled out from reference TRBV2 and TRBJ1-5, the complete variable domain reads EPEVTQTPSHQVTQMGQEVILRCVPISNHLYFYWYRQILGQKVEFLVSFYNNEISEKSEIFDDQFSVERPDGSNFTLKIRSTKLEDSAMYFCASRAGTGVKQPQHFGDGTRLSIL.

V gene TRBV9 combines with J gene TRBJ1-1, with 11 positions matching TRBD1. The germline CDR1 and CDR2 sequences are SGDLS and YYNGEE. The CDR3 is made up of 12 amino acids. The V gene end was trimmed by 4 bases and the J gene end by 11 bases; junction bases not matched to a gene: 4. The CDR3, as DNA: TGTGCCAGCAGCACGGACAGGGGGCTGGCTTTCTTT. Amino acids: CASSTDRGLAFF. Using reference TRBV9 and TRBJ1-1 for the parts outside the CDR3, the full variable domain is DSGVTQTPKHLITATGQRVTLRCSPRSGDLSVYWYQQSLDQGLQFLIQYYNGEERAKGNILERFSAQQFPDLHSELNLSSLELGDSALYFCASSTDRGLAFFGQGTRLTVV.

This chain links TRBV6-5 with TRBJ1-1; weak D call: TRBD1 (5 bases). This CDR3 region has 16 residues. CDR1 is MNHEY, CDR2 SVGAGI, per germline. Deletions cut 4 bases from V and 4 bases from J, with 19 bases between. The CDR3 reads CASSSQTRAHGTEAFF. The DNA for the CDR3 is TGTGCCAGCAGTTCACAGACCAGGGCCCACGGCACTGAAGCTTTCTTT.

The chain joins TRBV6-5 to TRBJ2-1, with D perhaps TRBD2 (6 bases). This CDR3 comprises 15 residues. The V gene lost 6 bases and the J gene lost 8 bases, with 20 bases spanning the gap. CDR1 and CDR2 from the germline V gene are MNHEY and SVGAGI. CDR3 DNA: TGTGCCAGCAGCCGCCGGGACCCCAGGAGGGATGAGCAGTTCTTC. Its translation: CASSRRDPRRDEQFF.

CDR3: CASSPQGGDYGYTF. The CDR3 DNA sequence: TGTGCCAGCTCACCCCAGGGAGGTGACTATGGCTACACCTTC. The V call is TRBV18, the J call TRBJ1-2; perhaps TRBD1 as D (5 bases). With 3 bases removed from V and 3 bases from J, the gap between germline ends came to 11 bases. Germline CDR1 is KGHSH and CDR2 is LQKENI. This CDR3 comprises 14 residues.

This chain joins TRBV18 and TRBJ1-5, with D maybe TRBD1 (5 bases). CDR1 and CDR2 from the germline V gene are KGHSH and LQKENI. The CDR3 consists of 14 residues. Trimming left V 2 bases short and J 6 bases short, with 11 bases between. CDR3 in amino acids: CASSPGSQGQPQHF. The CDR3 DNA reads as TGTGCCAGCTCACCAGGCAGCCAGGGTCAGCCCCAGCATTTT.

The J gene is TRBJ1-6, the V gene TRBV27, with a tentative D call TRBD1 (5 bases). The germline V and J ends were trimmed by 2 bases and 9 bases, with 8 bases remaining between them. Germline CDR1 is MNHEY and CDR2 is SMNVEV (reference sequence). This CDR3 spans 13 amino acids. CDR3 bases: TGTGCCAGCAGTTTAGGGCAGGGTTCACCCCTCCACTTT. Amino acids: CASSLGQGSPLHF.

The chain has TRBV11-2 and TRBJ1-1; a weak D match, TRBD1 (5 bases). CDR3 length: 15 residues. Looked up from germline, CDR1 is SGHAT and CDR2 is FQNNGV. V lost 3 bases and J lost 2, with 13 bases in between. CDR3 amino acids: CASSFGTGVNTEAFF. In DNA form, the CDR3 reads TGTGCCAGCAGCTTCGGGACTGGTGTAAACACTGAAGCTTTCTTT.